Included here is one T cell receptor beta chain sequence, with context. The antigen it recognizes is unknown. Qualities for individual bases were not recorded, and no much larger clone is one base off. The treatment or condition label corresponds to: allogeneic hematopoietic cell transplantation with graft depleted of TCRalphabeta T cells and CD19 B cells. The transplant recipients were children given TCRalphabeta/CD19-depleted allogeneic hematopoietic cell grafts. The data are from a study of T-cell reconstitution after alpha-beta-depleted transplantation in children (dated by TCRdb to the mid-2010s). In terms of the full investigation: Using TCR repertoire profiling, the study followed T-cell immune reconstitution in a quantitative way in children after TCRalphabeta/CD19-depleted allogeneic hematopoietic cell transplantation. The study at large found these results: The apparently early recovery of alphabetaT-cell counts about two months after transplant reportedly depended on only several hundred rapidly expanded clones that came from non-depleted graft cells. In some patients, the high TCRbeta diversity seen at day 60 was put down to recipient T cells and intrathymic progenitors that had survived conditioning. Over subsequent months, a decline in hyperexpanded clone frequencies was noted, and after one year, T-cell counts and TCRbeta diversity were mostly ascribed to newly produced T cells.

The method behind the library was PCR. The instrument was an Illumina HiSeq 2500. To normalize quantification of the TCRbeta repertoire, the TCR libraries were built with molecular barcoding that relied on unique molecular identifiers. TCRdb itself trimmed the public reads at Q25 with fastp, ran MiXCR and retained productive beta chains. Every CDR3 protein is listed once, alongside the most common genes and DNA of its rows. The table for this sample lists around 490,000 distinct CDR3 sequences; about an eighth of them were counted only once. The top ten clones comprise around 15% of the sample. The germline V gene sets CDR1 to MNHEY and CDR2 to SVGEGT. From its cysteine to its valine, the CDR3 spans 14 amino acids. The kept DNA is CDR3 alone, 42 bases in frame from the first base. V is pared back by 8 bases and J by 3 bases, with 17 bases lying between the germline termini.

The source is a female patient aged 2-10 years who had a stem cell transplant for aplastic anemia, so the T cells may come from the graft donor. The chain joins TRBV6-2 or TRBV6-3 to TRBJ2-7, with no confident D gene call. Specimen: PBMCs, mostly from graft donor cells, collected 180 days after TCRalphabeta/CD19-depleted stem cell transplant. The DNA sequence is TGTGCCAGCTCAAGGCGCGACCCAATCTACGAGCAGTACGTC. Translated, it gives CASSRRDPIYEQYV.